Below are 22 T cell receptor beta chains sequenced from a single sample in a study of blood T cell repertoires in COVID-19. Sequencing used immunoSEQ multiplex PCR; TCRdb keeps in-frame clones, though not all of them. The table records 160,000 or so clones, around 83% of them present only once. Sequencing input: peripheral blood. The origin of the receptors is a man between 65 and 79 years old who had recovered from COVID-19.

The gene calls are TRBV10-3 and TRBJ1-1, with D perhaps matching TRBD1 (5 bases). CDR1 and CDR2 from the germline V gene are ENHRY and SYGVKD. The ends were cut back, 0 bases at V and 4 bases at J, with 6 bases in the middle. CDR3 length: 13 residues. CDR3 bases: TGTGCCATCAGTGAGTCCGGGGGCACTGAAGCTTTCTTT. This gives the protein CAISESGGTEAFF.

This clone was detected only once. V usage is TRBV7-2 and J usage is TRBJ2-6; TRBD2 is a possible D gene (6 bases). Per germline, CDR1 SGHTA and CDR2 FQGNSA. The CDR3 covers 15 residues. V lost 1 base, J lost 10 bases, and 14 bases lay in between. CDR3 nucleotide sequence: TGTGCCAGCAGCTTAGTCGGGAGTTTCGGGAACGTCCTGACTTTC. It yields the protein CASSLVGSFGNVLTF.

The rearrangement uses TRBV6-5 and TRBJ1-1; 7 nucleotides align to TRBD1. The CDR3 runs 14 residues. V shed 3 bases and J 5 bases; nucleotides not matched to a gene: 6. Germline V gives CDR1 MNHEY, CDR2 SVGAGI. This CDR3 is CASSYRQGETEAFF. The CDR3, as DNA: TGTGCCAGCAGTTATCGGCAGGGGGAGACTGAAGCTTTCTTT.

The CDR3 sequence: CASRAGQGLYNEQFF. The DNA of the CDR3 is TGTGCCAGCAGGGCCGGACAGGGGCTTTACAATGAGCAGTTCTTC. V and J are TRBV6-5 and TRBJ2-1; 9 bases map to TRBD1. The trim removed 6 bases at V and 4 bases at J, leaving 7 bases unmatched. Germline values: CDR1 MNHEY, CDR2 SVGAGI. This CDR3 contains 15 residues.

Of note for this clone: This sample also contains other DNA sequences that code for the same CDR3. The chain carries TRBV19 and TRBJ1-4; 8 bases agree with TRBD1. CDR3 length: 14 amino acids. Germline-derived CDR1 and CDR2 are LNHDA and SQIVND (reference sequence). Germline trimming cut 3 bases from V and 7 bases from J; bases unmatched to any gene: 4. CDR3 protein: CASSIGQGGEKLFF. The CDR3 DNA reads TGTGCCAGTAGTATCGGACAGGGCGGTGAAAAACTGTTTTTT.

J is TRBJ1-1 and V is TRBV5-1; TRBD1 is a possible D gene (5 bases). The CDR3 is made up of 15 amino acids. V lost 0 bases to trimming and J lost 3 bases, with 12 bases between them. Germline V gene sequence: CDR1 SGHRS, CDR2 YFSETQ. CDR3: CASSLEGSRDTEAFF. DNA of the CDR3: TGCGCCAGCAGCTTGGAAGGGTCCAGGGACACTGAAGCTTTCTTT. The full variable domain, with the rest looked up from reference TRBV5-1 and TRBJ1-1, is KAGVTQTPRYLIKTRGQQVTLSCSPISGHRSVSWYQQTPGQGLQFLFEYFSETQRNKGNFPGRFSGRQFSNSRSEMNVSTLELGDSALYLCASSLEGSRDTEAFFGQGTRLTVV.

The chain carries TRBV19 and TRBJ2-7; weak D call: TRBD2 (7 bases). The V end was cut by 5 bases, the J end by 6 bases, with 17 bases between. The CDR3 covers 14 residues. CDR1 is LNHDA and CDR2 is SQIVND in the germline V gene (reference sequence). DNA for the CDR3: TGTGCCAGTAGTGCGGGGGCCTTCGTCCCCGAGCAGTACTTC. As protein: CASSAGAFVPEQYF.

The chain links TRBV9 to TRBJ2-7; no clear D gene. The CDR3 totals 13 residues. V was pared by 0 bases and J by 4 bases, with 8 bases between. CDR1 SGDLS and CDR2 YYNGEE come from the germline V gene. In DNA, the CDR3 is TGTGCCAGCAGCGTAGCCCCAGATTACGAGCAGTACTTC. This encodes CASSVAPDYEQYF.

In regard to this clone: At one of its ends the junction is not consistent with the germline gene, which may arise from a read error. V and J are TRBV6-5 and TRBJ1-1; tentative D call: TRBD1 (6 bases). CDR1 and CDR2 from the germline V gene are MNHEY and SVGAGI. The CDR3 length is 13 residues. CDR3 protein: CASRLRGNPEAFF. In DNA form, the CDR3 reads TGTGCCAGCAGATTAAGGGGGAACCCTGAAGCTTTCTTT.

The gene calls are TRBV19 and TRBJ1-1; D is possibly TRBD1 (6 bases). This CDR3 is 14 amino acids long. Germline CDR1 reads LNHDA; CDR2 reads SQIVND (reference sequence). Between the trimmed V and J ends, which lost 2 bases and 5 bases, there was a span of 12 bases. CDR3: CASSIYDRQTEAFF. The DNA for the CDR3 is TGTGCCAGTAGTATATACGACAGGCAGACTGAAGCTTTCTTT. The variable domain in full, with the rest retrieved from reference TRBV19 and TRBJ1-1, is DGGITQSPKYLFRKEGQNVTLSCEQNLNHDAMYWYRQDPGQGLRLIYYSQIVNDFQKGDIAEGYSVSREKKESFPLTVTSAQKNPTAFYLCASSIYDRQTEAFFGQGTRLTVV.

The chain recombines TRBV2 with TRBJ2-7; TRBD2 agrees at 13 bases. CDR3 length equals 14 residues. With V trimmed by 6 bases and J by 6 bases, 5 bases remained unmatched. Per germline, CDR1 SNHLY and CDR2 FYNNEI. The CDR3: CASRTRTSGGEQYF. The CDR3 DNA reads TGTGCCAGCAGAACCAGGACTAGCGGGGGCGAGCAGTACTTC.

The chain is built from TRBV25-1 and TRBJ2-5; D is perhaps TRBD1 (6 bases). Germline loops: CDR1 MGHDK, CDR2 SYGVNS. The V and J ends lost 6 bases and 5 bases respectively, with 16 bases between them. The length of the CDR3 is 14 residues. This chain's CDR3 is CASRPVGGQETQYF. The CDR3 DNA sequence: TGTGCCAGCAGACCGGTTGGGGGCCAGGAGACCCAGTACTTC.

The rearrangement links TRBV10-1 to TRBJ2-4, with 10 bases aligning to TRBD2. The J segment lost 2 bases and the V segment lost 8 bases, leaving 9 bases of the junction unmatched. The CDR3 totals 16 residues. Germline V gives CDR1 WNHNN, CDR2 SYGVQD (reference sequence). The CDR3 DNA reads as TGCGCCAGCCTGGAAGCGGGAGGGAAGACCAAAAACATTCAGTACTTC. Translation gives CASLEAGGKTKNIQYF.

V gene TRBV5-1 combines with J gene TRBJ1-6; D uncertain. Germline V CDR1 and CDR2: SGHRS, YFSETQ. Trimming pared 3 bases from V and 7 bases from J, leaving 11 bases between. The CDR3 sequence is 14 residues long. The CDR3 nucleotides are TGCGCCAGCAGCTACGATCAGATCAATTCACCCCTCCACTTT. This codes for CASSYDQINSPLHF.

V usage is TRBV6-1 and J usage is TRBJ1-1, with 10 bases identical to TRBD1. After removal of 2 bases from V and 5 bases from J, the junction contained 8 bases not matched to a gene. Germline lookup yields CDR1 MNHNS and CDR2 SASEGT. The CDR3 is 16 residues long. The CDR3 nucleotides read TGTGCCAGCAGTGAAAGACAGGGGGCCCCCGGGACTGAAGCTTTCTTT. Translated: CASSERQGAPGTEAFF.

This chain links TRBV5-1 with TRBJ2-2, with 7 positions matching TRBD1. The V gene end was trimmed by 1 base and the J gene end by 4 bases; junction bases not matched to a gene: 16. CDR3 length: 19 residues. From germline, CDR1 is SGHRS and CDR2 YFSETQ. CDR3 in amino acids: CASSLSPTGMARGTGELFF. DNA for the CDR3: TGCGCCAGCAGCTTGTCCCCGACAGGGATGGCTCGAGGCACCGGGGAGCTGTTTTTT.

This clone was seen once. The chain uses TRBV29-1 and TRBJ2-7, with 9 nucleotides matching TRBD2. The CDR3 has 14 amino acids. Germline CDR1 SQVTM, CDR2 ANQGSEA. V lost 5 bases to trimming and J lost 1 base; unmatched junction nucleotides: 6. The CDR3 loop is CSVKPGLASYEQYF. CDR3 nucleotide sequence: TGCAGCGTTAAACCGGGACTAGCATCCTACGAGCAGTACTTC.

J is TRBJ1-4 and V is TRBV3-1 (or the pseudogene TRBV3-2); TRBD1 is a possible D gene (6 bases). CDR3 length: 13 residues. Trimming took off 4 bases at V and 5 bases at J, with 8 bases between the two ends. Germline V lookup: CDR1 LGHDT, CDR2 YNNKEL (reference sequence). The CDR3 DNA follows: TGTGCCAGCAGCCGGACAGAGAATGAAAAACTGTTTTTT. This codes for CASSRTENEKLFF.

The CDR3 nucleotides read TGCGCCAGCAGCCAAGATCGGGGACAGGGACTCGGTGGCTACACCTTC. Protein product: CASSQDRGQGLGGYTF. V is TRBV4-3 and J is TRBJ1-2; TRBD1 aligns across 9 bases. The CDR3 is made up of 16 amino acids. Trimming cost V 0 bases and J 7 bases; bases outside gene matches: 9. Per the germline V gene, CDR1 is LGHNA and CDR2 is YSLEER.

The rearrangement uses TRBV6-2 or TRBV6-3 and TRBJ1-5; D might be TRBD1 (6 bases). V gave up 5 bases and J gave up 6 bases, with 17 bases separating them. The CDR3 consists of 15 residues. The germline gives CDR1 MNHEY, CDR2 SVGEGT. CDR3 coding DNA: TGTGCCAGCAGTACAGGGACCCCGGGTGCTCAGCCCCAGCATTTT. It encodes CASSTGTPGAQPQHF.

This rearrangement joins TRBV11-2 to TRBJ1-1; 9 bases align to TRBD1. Germline V gives CDR1 SGHAT, CDR2 FQNNGV. V lost 5 bases, J lost 5 bases, and 6 bases stayed unmatched. The CDR3 contains 14 residues. The CDR3 bases are TGTGCCAGCAGCCCCCACAGGGGGCGAACTGAAGCTTTCTTT. Amino acid sequence: CASSPHRGRTEAFF.

The chain is built from TRBV5-1 and TRBJ2-3; 10 bases are shared with TRBD1. This CDR3 has 15 residues. Germline loops: CDR1 SGHRS, CDR2 YFSETQ. V gave up 4 bases and J gave up 5 bases; unmatched junction bases: 7. The CDR3 DNA reads as TGCGCCAGCAGCATAGACAGGGGGCATGGAGATACGCAGTATTTT. Translated: CASSIDRGHGDTQYF.